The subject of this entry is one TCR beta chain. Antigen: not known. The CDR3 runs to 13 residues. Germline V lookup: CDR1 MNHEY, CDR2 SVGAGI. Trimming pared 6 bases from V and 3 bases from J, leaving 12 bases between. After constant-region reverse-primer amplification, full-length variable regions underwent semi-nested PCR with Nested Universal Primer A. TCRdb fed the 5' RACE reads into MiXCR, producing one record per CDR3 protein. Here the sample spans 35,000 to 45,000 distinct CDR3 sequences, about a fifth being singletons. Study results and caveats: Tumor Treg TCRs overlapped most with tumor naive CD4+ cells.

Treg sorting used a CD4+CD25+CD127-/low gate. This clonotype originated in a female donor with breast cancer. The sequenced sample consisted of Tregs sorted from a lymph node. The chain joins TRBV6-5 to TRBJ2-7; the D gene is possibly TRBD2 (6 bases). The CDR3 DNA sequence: TGTGCCAGCAGGGAGGGGCAGCACTACGAGCAGTACTTC. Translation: CASREGQHYEQYF.